The clone carrying this TCR beta chain was seen only a few times. The antigen is unknown. Both 60 Vbeta primers and 13 Jbeta primers went into the PCR. Only in-frame clones appear in the TCRdb table, and some are missing; sequencing was by immunoSEQ multiplex PCR. The sample holds roughly 120,000 clones, over 60% seen once. The CDR3 loop spans 14 amino acids. Trimming took 6 bases from V and 1 from J, leaving 13 bases between them. Per germline, CDR1 SGHRS and CDR2 YFSETQ. This sample is part of a study of cytomegalovirus exposure and HLA in healthy donors. Whole-study findings and limits: Because they were indistinguishable, some V segments, including TRBV6-2 and TRBV6-3, were excluded.

The sequenced sample consisted of PBMCs. The receptor comes from a man younger than 40 in good health and CMV-seropositive. The chain employs TRBV5-1 and TRBJ1-1; D is undetermined. CDR3 in DNA: TGCGCCAGCACCCACCGGGATCAGAACACTGAAGCTTTCTTT. Protein sequence: CASTHRDQNTEAFF.